The clone carrying this TCR beta chain was counted many times. Its antigen is as yet unknown. V dropped 6 bases and J dropped 2 bases, with 10 bases sitting between them. This CDR3 is 14 amino acids long. The data were obtained in a study of early T cells in non-severe SARS-CoV-2 infection. Study-level points and caveats: Missing private and CD4 specificities, VDJdb matching favored anti-spike CD8 responses.

The protocol attached unique molecular identifiers to individual cDNA molecules. A single record per CDR3 protein comes from TCRdb applying MiXCR to the 5' RACE reads. The sample records more than 65,000 distinct CDR3 sequences, about 13% being singletons. The receptor was derived from an adult who was a healthcare worker with PCR-confirmed SARS-CoV-2 infection or an uninfected control (not recorded which). The sequencing sample was made of whole blood. The rearrangement joins TRBV12-3 or TRBV12-4 to TRBJ2-2; D is perhaps TRBD1 (5 bases). CDR3 bases: TGTGCCAGCAGCCAAGACAGAAACACCGGGGAGCTGTTTTTT. The encoded protein is CASSQDRNTGELFF.